This note documents a single T cell receptor beta chain sequence. The junction departs from germline at one end; a sequencing error may be responsible. The CDR3 length is 15 residues. Per the germline V gene, CDR1 is SSHAT and CDR2 is FNYEAQ (reference sequence). Using its own MiXCR run on the RT-PCR reads, TCRdb lists one record per CDR3 protein. In the table there are about 680,000 distinct CDR3 sequences, approximately 15% of which are singletons. The sequencing input was memory CD4+ T cells from blood. The sequence was obtained from a female donor in good health, serving as a healthy control. V gene TRBV7-7 combines with J gene TRBJ2-3; D ambiguous. The CDR3 nucleotides are TGTGCTAGCAGTAGGTCTCATACCTCCACAGATACGCAGTATTTT. Protein sequence: CASSRSHTSTDTQYF.